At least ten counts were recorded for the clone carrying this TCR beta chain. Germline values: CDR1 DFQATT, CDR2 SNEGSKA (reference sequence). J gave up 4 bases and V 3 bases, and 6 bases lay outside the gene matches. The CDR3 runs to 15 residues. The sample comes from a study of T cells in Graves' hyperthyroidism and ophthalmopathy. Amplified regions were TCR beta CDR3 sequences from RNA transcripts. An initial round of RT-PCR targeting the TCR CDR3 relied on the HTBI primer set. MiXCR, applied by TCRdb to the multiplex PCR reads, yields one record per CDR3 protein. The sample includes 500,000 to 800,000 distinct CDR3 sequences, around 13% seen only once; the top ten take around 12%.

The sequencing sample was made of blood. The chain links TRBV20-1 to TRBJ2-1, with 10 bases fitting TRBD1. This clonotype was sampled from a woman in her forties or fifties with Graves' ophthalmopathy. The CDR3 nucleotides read TGCAGTGCTAGTGGAGGGACAGGGGTGTACAATGAGCAGTTCTTC. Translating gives CSASGGTGVYNEQFF.